This section outlines one T cell receptor beta chain sequence together with its context. This sample is part of a study of T cell responses to AZD1222 COVID-19 vaccine. CDR1 and CDR2 from the germline V gene are MNHEY and SMNVEV (reference sequence). The ends lost 7 bases at V and 5 bases at J; junction bases unmatched: 2. This CDR3 spans 12 amino acids. The assay was immunoSEQ multiplex PCR, and TCRdb's table has in-frame clones only and misses some. This table holds about 130,000 clones, 85% to 95% found once. The J gene is TRBJ1-5, the V gene TRBV27; 7 bases are a match to TRBD1. The material was peripheral blood, obtained on day 0 of AZD1222 vaccination. This clonotype was obtained from an adult in good health. The CDR3 sequence is CASKTGDQPQHF. Written as DNA, the CDR3 is TGTGCCAGCAAAACAGGGGATCAGCCCCAGCATTTT.